The next 3 T cell receptor beta chains were all read from a single sample in a study of blood T cell repertoires in COVID-19. Repertoires were generated with immunoSEQ multiplex PCR, while TCRdb's copy carries only in-frame clones and drops some. The table shows approximately 270,000 clones, with approximately 90% occurring only once. Sequenced sample: PBMCs or T cells enriched from blood (not recorded which). The receptors stem from a middle-aged man who had been exposed to COVID-19.

This chain connects TRBV18 to TRBJ2-3; possibly TRBD2 for D (6 bases). Germline V lookup: CDR1 KGHSH, CDR2 LQKENI. This CDR3 is built from 17 residues. V dropped 1 base and J dropped 1 base, with 15 bases sitting between them. Here the CDR3 reads CASSPRGKDIRTDTQYF. As DNA, the CDR3 is TGTGCCAGCTCACCACGCGGGAAGGATATACGCACAGATACGCAGTATTTT.

The V and J genes are TRBV19 and TRBJ2-1, with unresolved D. Germline V CDR1 and CDR2: LNHDA, SQIVND (reference sequence). This CDR3 comprises 13 residues. V was trimmed by 3 bases and J by 9 bases, leaving 12 bases between them. CDR3 loop: CASSIGQSTEQFF. CDR3 sequence (DNA): TGTGCCAGTAGTATTGGTCAGTCCACTGAGCAGTTCTTC.

The J gene is TRBJ2-3, the V gene TRBV4-3; D perhaps matches TRBD2 (5 bases). This CDR3 is 17 amino acids long. V lost 0 bases to trimming and J lost 0 bases, with 13 bases between them. In germline, CDR1 is LGHNA, CDR2 YSLEER. The CDR3 sequence is CASSQELSGFSTDTQYF. In nucleotides, the CDR3 is TGCGCCAGCAGCCAAGAATTGTCGGGATTTAGCACAGATACGCAGTATTTT.